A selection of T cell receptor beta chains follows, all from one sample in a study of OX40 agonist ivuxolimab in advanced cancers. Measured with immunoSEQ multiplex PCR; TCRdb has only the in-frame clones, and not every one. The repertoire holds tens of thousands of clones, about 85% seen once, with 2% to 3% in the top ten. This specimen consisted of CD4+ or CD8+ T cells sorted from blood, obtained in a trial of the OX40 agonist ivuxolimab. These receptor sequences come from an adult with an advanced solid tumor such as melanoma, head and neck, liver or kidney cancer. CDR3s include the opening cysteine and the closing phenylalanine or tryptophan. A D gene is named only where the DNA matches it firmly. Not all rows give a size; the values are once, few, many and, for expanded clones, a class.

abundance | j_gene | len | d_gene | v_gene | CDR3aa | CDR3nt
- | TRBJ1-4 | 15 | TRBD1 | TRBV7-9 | CASSSNRGWDEKLFF | TGTGCCAGCAGCTCCAACAGGGGATGGGATGAAAAACTGTTTTTT
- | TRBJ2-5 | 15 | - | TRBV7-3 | CASSENGLFRETQYF | TGTGCCAGCAGCGAGAACGGACTATTTCGTGAGACCCAGTACTTC
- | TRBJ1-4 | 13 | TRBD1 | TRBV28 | CASNEGAWEKLFF | TGTGCCAGCAATGAGGGGGCGTGGGAAAAACTGTTTTTT
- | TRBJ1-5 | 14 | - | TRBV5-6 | CASSLGQYYQPQHF | TGTGCCAGCAGCTTGGGACAGTACTATCAGCCCCAGCATTTT
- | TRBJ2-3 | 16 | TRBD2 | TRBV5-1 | CASSSGGLAETDTQYF | TGCGCCAGCAGCTCCGGAGGACTAGCGGAAACAGATACGCAGTATTTT
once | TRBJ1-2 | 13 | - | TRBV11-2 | CASSLVDGYGYTF | TGTGCCAGCAGCTTAGTGGACGGGTATGGCTACACCTTC
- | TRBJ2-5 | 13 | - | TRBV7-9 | CAASTAGKGDQYF | TGTGCCGCCAGCACGGCAGGGAAAGGTGACCAGTACTTC
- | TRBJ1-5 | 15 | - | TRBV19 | CASSIGPNSNQPQHF | TGTGCCAGTAGTATAGGCCCCAATAGCAATCAGCCCCAGCATTTT
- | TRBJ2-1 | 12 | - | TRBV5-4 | CASSLDSGEQFF | TGTGCCAGCAGCTTGGACTCAGGGGAGCAGTTCTTC
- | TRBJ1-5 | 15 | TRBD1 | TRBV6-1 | CASRAGTGPTQPQHF | TGTGCCAGCAGGGCAGGGACAGGGCCAACCCAGCCCCAGCATTTT
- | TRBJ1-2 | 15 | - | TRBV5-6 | CASSLGGAPLYGYTF | TGTGCCAGCAGCTTGGGGGGGGCACCTCTCTATGGCTACACCTTC
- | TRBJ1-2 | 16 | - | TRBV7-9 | CASSLDFGGLNYGYTF | TGTGCCAGCAGCTTAGATTTCGGGGGGCTTAACTATGGCTACACCTTC
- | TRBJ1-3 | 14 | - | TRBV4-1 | CASSPQGKGNTIYF | TGCGCCAGCAGCCCCCAGGGGAAAGGAAACACCATATATTTT
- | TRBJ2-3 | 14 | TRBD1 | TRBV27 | CASSFLGGANTQYF | TGTGCCAGCAGTTTCCTAGGGGGCGCTAATACGCAGTATTTT
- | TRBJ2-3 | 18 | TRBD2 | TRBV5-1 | CASSLQGLAGTRTDTQYF | TGCGCCAGCAGCTTACAGGGACTAGCGGGGACCCGCACAGATACGCAGTATTTT
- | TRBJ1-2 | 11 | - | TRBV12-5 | CASVGTYGYTF | TGTGCTAGTGTCGGGACCTATGGCTACACCTTC
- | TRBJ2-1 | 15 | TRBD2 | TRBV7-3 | CASSFAAGGIDEQFF | TGTGCCAGCAGCTTCGCAGCGGGGGGGATCGATGAGCAGTTCTTC
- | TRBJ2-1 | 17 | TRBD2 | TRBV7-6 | CASSSVGLAGLGDEQFF | TGTGCCAGCAGCTCCGTCGGACTAGCGGGCCTTGGGGATGAGCAGTTCTTC
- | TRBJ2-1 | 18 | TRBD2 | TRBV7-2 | CASSSFPLTSGGYNEQFF | TGTGCCAGCAGCTCCTTCCCATTGACTAGCGGGGGGTACAATGAGCAGTTCTTC
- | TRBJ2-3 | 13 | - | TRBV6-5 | CASSRTRTDTQYF | TGTGCCAGCAGCCGGACACGCACAGATACGCAGTATTTT
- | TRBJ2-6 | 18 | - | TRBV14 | CASSQTRRELSGANVLTF | TGTGCCAGCAGCCAGACCCGTCGGGAACTCTCTGGGGCCAACGTCCTGACTTTC
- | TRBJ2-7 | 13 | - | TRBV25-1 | CASSEYYSGEQYF | TGTGCCAGCAGTGAATATTATTCTGGCGAGCAGTACTTC
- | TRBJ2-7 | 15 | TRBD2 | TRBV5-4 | CASSFTSGVSYEQYF | TGTGCCAGCAGTTTCACTAGCGGGGTCTCCTACGAGCAGTACTTC
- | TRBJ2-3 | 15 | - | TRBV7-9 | CASSYGAGPTDTQYF | TGTGCCAGCAGCTATGGTGCGGGCCCCACAGATACGCAGTATTTT
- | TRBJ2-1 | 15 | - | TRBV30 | CAQQGPFPKDNEQFF | TGTGCCCAGCAGGGACCCTTCCCTAAGGACAATGAGCAGTTCTTC
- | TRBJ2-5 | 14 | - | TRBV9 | CASSVDTEQETQYF | TGTGCCAGCAGCGTAGACACAGAACAAGAGACCCAGTACTTC
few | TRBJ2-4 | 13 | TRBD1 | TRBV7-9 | CASSPDRGSIQYF | TGTGCCAGCAGCCCGGACAGGGGAAGCATTCAGTACTTC
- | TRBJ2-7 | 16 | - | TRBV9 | CASSVAPSTDSYEQYF | TGTGCCAGCAGCGTAGCGCCGTCCACAGACTCCTACGAGCAGTACTTC
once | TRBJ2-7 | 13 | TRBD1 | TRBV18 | CASSPSGQYEQYF | TGTGCCAGCTCACCGTCGGGACAGTACGAGCAGTACTTC
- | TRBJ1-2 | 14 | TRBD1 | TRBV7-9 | CASSLDRTGGESTF | TGTGCCAGCAGCTTAGACCGGACAGGGGGGGAGTCCACCTTC
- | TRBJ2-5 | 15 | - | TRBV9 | CASSVDGREEETQYF | TGTGCCAGCAGCGTAGACGGCAGGGAAGAGGAGACCCAGTACTTC
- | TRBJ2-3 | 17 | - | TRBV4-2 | CASSQTIRDLLGDTQYF | TGTGCCAGCAGCCAAACAATCCGGGACCTCTTAGGTGATACGCAGTATTTT
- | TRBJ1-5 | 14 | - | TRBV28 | CASSPLDRNQPQHF | TGTGCCAGCAGTCCCCTGGATCGCAATCAGCCCCAGCATTTT
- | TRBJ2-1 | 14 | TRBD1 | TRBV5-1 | CASSAGQGYNEQFF | TGCGCCAGCAGCGCCGGACAGGGGTACAATGAGCAGTTCTTC
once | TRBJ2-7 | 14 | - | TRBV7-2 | CASSFGGDRAEQYF | TGTGCCAGCAGCTTCGGGGGGGACAGGGCCGAGCAGTACTTC
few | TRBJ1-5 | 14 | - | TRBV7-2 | CASSFGGHVQPQHF | TGTGCCAGCAGCTTTGGGGGGCACGTTCAGCCCCAGCATTTT
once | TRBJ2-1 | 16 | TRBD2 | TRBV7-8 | CASRISRGVSYNEQFF | TGTGCCAGCCGAATATCACGGGGGGTCTCCTACAATGAGCAGTTCTTC
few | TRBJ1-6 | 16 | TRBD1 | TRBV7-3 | CASSLARQGTGSPLHF | TGTGCCAGCAGCTTAGCCAGACAGGGAACCGGTTCACCCCTCCACTTT
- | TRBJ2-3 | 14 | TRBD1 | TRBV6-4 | CASSLTGSTDTQYF | TGTGCCAGCAGTTTGACAGGGAGCACAGATACGCAGTATTTT
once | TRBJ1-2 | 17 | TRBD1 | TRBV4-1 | CASSPLPPGTESYGYTF | TGCGCCAGCAGCCCCCTCCCCCCCGGGACAGAATCCTATGGCTACACCTTC
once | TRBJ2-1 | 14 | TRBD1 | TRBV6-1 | CASSVDRGIDEQFF | TGTGCCAGCAGTGTCGACAGGGGCATCGATGAGCAGTTCTTC
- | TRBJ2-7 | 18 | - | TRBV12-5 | CASGLVRSHQGEGYEQYF | TGTGCTAGTGGTTTGGTACGATCCCATCAGGGGGAGGGCTACGAGCAGTACTTC
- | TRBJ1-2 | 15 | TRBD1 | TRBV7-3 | CASSLMAGGDYGYTF | TGTGCCAGCAGCTTAATGGCAGGGGGCGACTATGGCTACACCTTC